This entry lists 17 T cell receptor beta chains sequenced from one sample in a study of T cells in Graves' hyperthyroidism and ophthalmopathy. The CDR3 regions of TCR beta were amplified from RNA transcripts. During a first-round RT-PCR of the TCR CDR3, the HTBI primer set was used. TCRdb re-derived calls from the multiplex PCR reads in MiXCR, one entry per CDR3 protein. The profile shows fewer than 450,000 distinct CDR3 sequences, about a sixth of them singletons. Specimen: blood. The source is a woman aged 25-40 years with Graves' hyperthyroidism that later progressed to Graves' ophthalmopathy.

This clonotype has a count of ten or more. The chain uses TRBV20-1 and TRBJ2-5; 14 bases align to TRBD2. CDR3 size: 14 residues. V lost 3 bases to trimming and J lost 3 bases; unmatched junction nucleotides: 0. The germline V gene has CDR1 DFQATT and CDR2 SNEGSKA (reference sequence). This CDR3 reads CSARGLAGEETQYF. The DNA for the CDR3 is TGCAGTGCTAGGGGACTAGCGGGAGAAGAGACCCAGTACTTC.

This clonotype was seen at least ten times. V and J are TRBV5-1 and TRBJ1-1; D is perhaps TRBD1 (5 bases). The V and J ends lost 3 bases and 0 bases respectively, with 15 bases between them. The germline V gene encodes CDR1 SGHRS and CDR2 YFSETQ. The CDR3 sequence is 16 residues long. The CDR3 DNA follows: TGCGCCAGCAGCTGGGGCTTTGGGCACCTGAACACTGAAGCTTTCTTT. Its protein is CASSWGFGHLNTEAFF.

This clonotype occurred many times. V is TRBV7-9 and J is TRBJ2-5; no reliable D call. V lost 1 base to trimming and J lost 5 bases, with 14 bases between them. There are 15 residues in the CDR3. The germline V gene encodes CDR1 SEHNR and CDR2 FQNEAQ (reference sequence). DNA for the CDR3: TGTGCCAGCAGCTTAGGAAGACCTTCACGGGAGACCCAGTACTTC. Its translation is CASSLGRPSRETQYF.

This clonotype was seen ten or more times. The chain is built from TRBV11-1 and TRBJ2-3; possible D gene TRBD2, 5 bases. The CDR3 is 13 residues long. Trimming took 2 bases from V and 9 from J, leaving 12 bases between them. Germline CDR1 is SGHAT and CDR2 is FQDESV (reference sequence). The CDR3 region has the DNA TGTGCCAGCAGCTTATGGACCCCGGGGACGCAGTATTTT. This codes for CASSLWTPGTQYF.

Many counts were recorded for this clonotype. The rearrangement joins TRBV12-3 or TRBV12-4 to TRBJ2-7, with D maybe TRBD1 (8 bases). This CDR3 region has 15 residues. V gave up 5 bases and J gave up 0 bases, with 14 bases separating them. CDR3 nucleotides: TGTGCCAGCAGTCCGGACAGGGAGGGCTCCTACGAGCAGTACTTC. Its protein is CASSPDREGSYEQYF.

This clonotype was detected many times. This chain links TRBV5-1 with TRBJ1-2; D is perhaps TRBD1 (6 bases). V was shortened by 4 bases and J by 4 bases, with 14 bases between the two germline ends. Looked up from germline, CDR1 is SGHRS and CDR2 is YFSETQ. The CDR3 covers 14 residues. The DNA of the CDR3 is TGCGCCAGCAGCATATGGGGGGCGACCTATGGCTACACCTTC. Amino acid sequence: CASSIWGATYGYTF.

This clonotype was seen only a few times. The chain couples TRBV20-1 to TRBJ2-6; D gene ambiguous. V gave up 0 bases and J gave up 1 base, with 7 bases separating them. Looked up from germline, CDR1 is DFQATT and CDR2 is SNEGSKA (reference sequence). This CDR3 spans 15 amino acids. The CDR3 reads CSARDPKSGANVLTF. CDR3 in DNA: TGCAGTGCTAGAGATCCTAAGTCTGGGGCCAACGTCCTGACTTTC.

As for this clonotype: A read error may explain this, as a much larger clone is one base away. This chain uses TRBV28 with TRBJ2-1, with TRBD2 as a possible D gene (7 bases). Trimming shortened V by 8 bases and J by 6 bases, and 14 bases separated the two germline ends. CDR3 length equals 13 residues. Germline lookup yields CDR1 MDHEN and CDR2 SYDVKM. CDR3: CASRRGGGNEQFF. The CDR3 DNA sequence: TGTGCCAGCCGCAGGGGCGGGGGCAATGAGCAGTTCTTC.

This clonotype was observed at least ten times. The chain employs TRBV3-1 and TRBJ1-2; TRBD1 matches at 9 bases. The CDR3 length is 15 residues. The germline gives CDR1 LGHDT, CDR2 YNNKEL (reference sequence). Trimming cost V 1 base and J 4 bases; bases outside gene matches: 4. CDR3 amino acids: CASSQAGTGTYGYTF. CDR3 sequence (DNA): TGTGCCAGCAGCCAAGCCGGGACAGGGACCTATGGCTACACCTTC.

This clonotype was counted ten times or more. The chain recombines TRBV10-3 with TRBJ1-1, with unresolved D. The CDR3 sequence is 17 residues long. Germline V gene lookup returns CDR1 ENHRY and CDR2 SYGVKD. Trimming shortened V by 0 bases and J by 0 bases, and 14 bases separated the two germline ends. The CDR3 DNA is TGTGCCATCAGTGAGTCGACTAGGGCAGCCATGAACACTGAAGCTTTCTTT. This encodes CAISESTRAAMNTEAFF.

This clonotype came up many times. This rearrangement joins TRBV6-1 to TRBJ1-1; 9 nucleotides align to TRBD1. CDR1 and CDR2 from the germline V gene are MNHNS and SASEGT. V dropped 6 bases and J dropped 8; count of bases not matched to a gene: 10. The CDR3 contains 14 residues. The CDR3 coding sequence is TGTGCCAGCAGCCTGGGACAGGGAGGGGCCGAAGCTTTCTTT. Protein sequence: CASSLGQGGAEAFF.

V is TRBV6-2 or TRBV6-3 and J is TRBJ2-2, with 8 nucleotides matching TRBD2. Germline CDR1 is MNHEY and CDR2 is SVGEGT. This CDR3 is built from 16 residues. The ends lost 0 bases at V and 5 bases at J; junction bases unmatched: 5. The CDR3: CASSYSGLVVTGELFF. The CDR3 nucleotides read TGTGCCAGCAGTTACTCGGGACTAGTAGTAACCGGGGAGCTGTTTTTT.

The chain links TRBV20-1 to TRBJ2-1; 9 nucleotides align to TRBD2. The CDR3 runs 14 residues. Germline CDR1 and CDR2: DFQATT and SNEGSKA (reference sequence). Trimming cost V 2 bases and J 4 bases; bases outside gene matches: 3. DNA for the CDR3: TGCAGTGCTAGACTAGCGGGATCTTACAATGAGCAGTTCTTC. Its protein is CSARLAGSYNEQFF.

This clonotype was recorded many times. This chain uses TRBV11-2 with TRBJ2-1; TRBD1 is a possible D gene (5 bases). The CDR3 contains 17 residues. Trimming took 6 bases from V and 0 from J, leaving 18 bases between them. The germline gives CDR1 SGHAT, CDR2 FQNNGV. The CDR3, as DNA: TGTGCCAGCAGAACCGTATTGGGGCCGAGCTCCTACAATGAGCAGTTCTTC. Residues: CASRTVLGPSSYNEQFF.

The chain recombines TRBV12-3 or TRBV12-4 with TRBJ1-5; a weak D match, TRBD1 (5 bases). This CDR3 has 15 residues. Trimming took 8 bases from V and 0 from J, leaving 14 bases between them. The CDR3 DNA is TGTGCCAGCCGCCTTAGGCAGGGTAGCAATCAGCCCCAGCATTTT. Its translation: CASRLRQGSNQPQHF.

This chain joins TRBV5-6 and TRBJ2-7; maybe TRBD1 (6 bases). Trimming cost V 4 bases and J 5 bases, with 16 bases left between them. Germline values: CDR1 SGHDT, CDR2 YYEEEE. The CDR3 is 14 residues long. The CDR3 DNA sequence: TGTGCCAGCAGCCTACTCAACAGGGACCACGAGCAGTACTTC. Its translation is CASSLLNRDHEQYF. The full variable domain, its missing parts supplied by reference TRBV5-6 and TRBJ2-7, is DAGVTQSPTHLIKTRGQQVTLRCSPKSGHDTVSWYQQALGQGPQFIFQYYEEEERQRGNFPDRFSGHQFPNYSSELNVNALLLGDSALYLCASSLLNRDHEQYFGPGTRLTVT.

Ten or more counts support this clonotype. V is TRBV2 and J is TRBJ1-1, with D possibly TRBD1 on 5 matching bases. The CDR3 has 12 residues. The ends were cut back, 0 bases at V and 7 bases at J, with 6 bases in the middle. The germline CDR1 and CDR2 sequences are SNHLY and FYNNEI. CDR3 DNA sequence: TGTGCCAGCAGTGAAGCGGGGGGTGAAGCTTTCTTT. This encodes CASSEAGGEAFF.